This T cell receptor beta chain was identified during a study of blood T cell repertoires in COVID-19 (dated by TCRdb to the early 2020s). Describing the broader study: Samples from collaborators originated in the United States, Italy and Spain and spanned both the acute and convalescent phases of COVID-19. The material from the prospective study consisted of cDNA or gDNA derived from T cells, B-cell-depleted T cells, or PBMCs. Subjects who had been exposed to COVID-19, were actively infected with it, or had recovered from it provided the deeply sampled blood TCRbeta repertoires that made up the dataset. The repertoires were made available in a free public database intended to serve as a resource for research on the immune response to SARS-CoV-2. Samples came from the ongoing ImmuneRACE study (first 160 participants) plus 1,254 subjects from 6 global collaborators. A de-identified subject ID, COVID-19 status, age in years and sex were almost always included in the sample metadata. Where available, HLA class I and class II types were obtained from metadata supplied by the sample provider rather than from assay-based typing. Broader findings and caveats from the paper: The quantity of clinical and demographic metadata differed by source and by participant and was supplied without curation.

In Seattle, one collaborating source enrolled patients while the infection was active and tracked those patients longitudinally over the course of disease. The collaborating institutions used their own protocols to collect whole blood in K2EDTA tubes. For TCRbeta analysis, collaborators shipped samples in one of three forms: frozen whole blood, isolated PBMCs, or DNA extracted from either of those sample types. TCRbeta CDR3 regions were amplified from genomic DNA using the immunoSEQ Assay, a bias-controlled multiplex PCR. The authors' analysis ran thus. Nucleated cell counts per sample were estimated from amplification of reference gene primers within the assay. To quantify the absolute abundance of each unique TCRbeta CDR3 rearrangement, sequence reads were collapsed and filtered. Productive Simpson clonality was computed per sample as the square root of Simpson's diversity index over productive rearrangements. TCRdb holds this immuneACCESS table with in-frame rearrangements only. Some clones are missing; in checked studies, unresolved V genes explain under half, and the rest has no known cause. V and J calls and clone size come straight from that table; D and trimming were deduced from the DNA. This sample has 150,000 or so clones in its table, and approximately 86% of those were observed once. In total, the top ten clones hold roughly 0.58% of the sample.

The CDR3 starts with the cysteine, ends with the phenylalanine, and has 13 residues. The kept DNA is CDR3 alone, 39 bases in frame from the first base. From the germline V gene, CDR1 is MGHDK and CDR2 is SYGVNS. V drops 1 base and J drops 7 bases, leaving 7 bases in between. This clone was detected only a few times. It lacks a known antigen. Per-base quality was not reported, and no clone a single base away is much larger than it. The V and J genes are TRBV25-1 and TRBJ2-2; no confident D gene assignment can be made. The clonotype originates from a man aged 55 to 70 with COVID-19, enrolled during active disease. The sequenced sample consisted of peripheral blood. The nucleotides are TGTGCCAGCAGTGAATTTCCGCGCGGGGAGCTGTTTTTT. Its coded protein is CASSEFPRGELFF.